This T cell receptor beta chain was found in a study of blood T cell repertoires in COVID-19. Sequencing used immunoSEQ multiplex PCR; TCRdb keeps in-frame clones, though not all of them. In the table there are around 290,000 clones, about 89% of which are singletons. Individuals drawn from under 30 US areas were about 18 to 95 years old. Cohorts were based on clinical histories the participants reported. The sequenced material came from PBMCs or T cells enriched from blood (not recorded which). The sequence derives from a woman aged 18-29 years who had recovered from COVID-19.

This CDR3 is CASSWTSGSTDTQYF. The CDR3 DNA reads TGTGCCAGCAGCTGGACTAGCGGGAGCACAGATACGCAGTATTTT. The V and J genes are TRBV7-9 and TRBJ2-3, with 11 bases identical to TRBD2. Germline V gene data show CDR1 as SEHNR and CDR2 as FQNEAQ (reference sequence). The V and J ends lost 4 bases and 0 bases, in that order; junction bases with no gene match: 0. There are 15 residues in the CDR3.